This T cell receptor (beta chain) was captured in a study of blood T cells in healthy people across ages. This CDR3 spans 15 amino acids. Germline CDR1 and CDR2: LGHNA and YNFKEQ. General study findings and limits: Any changes in expanded clonotypes were possibly confounded, as donor CMV status remained unknown.

PCR was performed a second time for about 6 to 12 cycles using a sample-barcoded 5' primer and a J-beta primer mix. TCRdb re-called the 5' RACE reads with MiXCR, one entry per CDR3 protein. The table has about 1.4 million distinct CDR3 sequences, approximately 59% seen once; the top ten hold roughly 6.3%. Points on this clonotype: Antigen specificity is unknown. Mismatch with germline at one junction end may stem from a read error.

Sequencing was done on a sample of blood. This sequence was found in a man in his late teens or twenties in good health. This chain connects TRBV4-2 to TRBJ1-4, with D unclear. The CDR3 DNA follows: TGTGCCAGCAGCCAAGCGGGCTATACGGAGGAAAAACCGTTTTTT. Translating it yields CASSQAGYTEEKPFF.